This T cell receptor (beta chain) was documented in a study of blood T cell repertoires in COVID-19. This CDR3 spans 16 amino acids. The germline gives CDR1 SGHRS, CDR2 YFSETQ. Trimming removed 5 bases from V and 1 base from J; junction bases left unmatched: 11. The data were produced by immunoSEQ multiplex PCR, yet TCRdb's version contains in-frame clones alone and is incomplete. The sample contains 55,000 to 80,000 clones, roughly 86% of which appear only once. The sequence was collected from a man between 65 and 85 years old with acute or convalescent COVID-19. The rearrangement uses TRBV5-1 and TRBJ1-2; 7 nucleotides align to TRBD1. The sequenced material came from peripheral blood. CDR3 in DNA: TGCGCCAGCAGACCGAGCACCGGGACAGATAACTATGGCTACACCTTC. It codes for CASRPSTGTDNYGYTF.